Ten or more counts support the clone carrying this T cell receptor (beta chain). What it binds is unknown. Time point described: newly diagnosed GD, antithyroid drugs for less than 3 months. With RNA extracted from PBMCs as input, the TCR library was made. This record belongs to a study of regulatory T cells in long-lasting Graves disease. The CDR3 spans 15 residues. Trimming took off 7 bases at V and 3 bases at J, with 19 bases between the two ends. Germline-derived CDR1 and CDR2 are MDHEN and SYDVKM. Assembly of TCR beta libraries relied on iRepertoire HTBI primers together with Arm-PCR of CDR3 regions. MiXCR, run by TCRdb on the multiplex PCR reads, gives a single entry per CDR3 protein. The sample contains about 530,000 distinct CDR3 sequences, 15% to 20% of which appear only once. General study results and limits: With persistent disease, TRBV28, TRBJ1-2 and TRBJ2-5 were the favored segments. Thyroid tissue was not sampled; only peripheral blood was.

These data also formed part of another study, on T cells in Graves' hyperthyroidism and ophthalmopathy. That paper adds: The HTBI primer set was used in a first-round RT-PCR of the TCR CDR3. The blood repertoire included most of the expanded thyroid clonotypes above 0.001.

The receptor comes from a woman aged 35 to 60 with Graves disease. The genes are TRBV28 and TRBJ2-7; possibly TRBD1 for D (5 bases). Sequenced here: peripheral blood mononuclear cells (PBMCs), sampled at new diagnosis, from a patient treated with antithyroid drugs. CDR3 in amino acids: CASTASWGRYYEQYF. For the CDR3, the DNA is TGTGCCAGCACGGCGTCGTGGGGCCGCTACTACGAGCAGTACTTC.